The clone carrying this T cell receptor beta chain appeared once. Its target is unknown. Noted time point: newly diagnosed, previously untreated cHL patient sample. Profiling relied on immunoSEQ multiplex PCR, and the TCRdb table lists in-frame clones only, not all of them. The sample contains tens of thousands of clones, approximately 91% of which appear only once. Germline-derived CDR1 and CDR2 are MGHRA and YSYEKL. Trimming stripped 0 bases from V and 8 bases from J, with 13 bases between. The CDR3 covers 14 residues. The sample belongs to a study of PD-1 blockade in classical Hodgkin lymphoma. General observations from the study: Repertoire differences lack defined causes, possibly disease activity or prior therapy. Baseline TCR diversity was reportedly lower in newly diagnosed patients than in healthy donors. It was reported as lower still in relapsed/refractory patients.

The material sequenced was peripheral blood mononuclear cells (PBMCs). This TCR was sampled from a human donor with classical Hodgkin lymphoma. This chain links TRBV4-1 with TRBJ1-2; weak D call: TRBD1 (5 bases). In nucleotides, the CDR3 is TGCGCCAGCAGCCAAGATGTTCGGGGGAGCGGCTACACCTTC. Protein sequence: CASSQDVRGSGYTF.